A selection of T cell receptor beta chains follows, all from one sample in a study of Ad26.COV2.S vaccination and SARS-CoV-2 variants. Generated by immunoSEQ multiplex PCR, the TCRdb table keeps only in-frame clones and is missing some. The sample carries about 350,000 clones, 88% recorded once. The sequencing used peripheral blood, collected in a trial of Ad26.COV2.S vaccine versus placebo. The receptors stem from a person aged 18 to 65 who received the Ad26.COV2.S COVID-19 vaccine or a placebo. The CDR3 runs from the conserved cysteine through the conserved F or W. A D gene is named only where the DNA matches it firmly. Some rows have no size entry. The others give once, few or many, or a class for an expanded clone.

NA	TRBD2	TRBJ2-2	17	TRBV14	CASSRTLTSVGTGELFF	TGTGCCAGCAGCCGAACCTTGACTAGCGTCGGAACCGGGGAGCTGTTTTTT
NA	NA	TRBJ1-5	17	TRBV19	CASSIVSAGSSNQPQHF	TGTGCCAGTAGTATAGTGTCCGCAGGGAGTTCAAATCAGCCCCAGCATTTT
NA	TRBD2	TRBJ2-3	17	TRBV28	CASSPPEAGLLTDTQYF	TGTGCCAGCAGTCCCCCAGAAGCGGGGCTTCTCACAGATACGCAGTATTTT
NA	NA	TRBJ1-3	14	TRBV30	CAWSVRTSWNTIYF	TGTGCCTGGAGTGTTAGGACAAGCTGGAACACCATATATTTT
NA	TRBD2	TRBJ2-7	19	TRBV27	CASSPYRTSGGAGSYEQYF	TGTGCCAGCAGTCCTTACAGGACTAGCGGGGGGGCTGGCTCCTACGAGCAGTACTTC
NA	TRBD1	TRBJ1-5	16	TRBV30	CAWSARTGYSNQPQHF	TGTGCCTGGAGTGCTAGGACAGGCTATAGCAATCAGCCCCAGCATTTT
once	NA	TRBJ2-2	17	TRBV4-1	CASSPVGATSNTGELFF	TGCGCCAGCAGCCCGGTTGGGGCGACTTCGAACACCGGGGAGCTGTTTTTT
NA	NA	TRBJ2-2	14	TRBV4-3	CASSQAPGTRELFF	TGCGCCAGCAGCCAAGCCCCAGGGACAAGGGAGCTGTTTTTT
NA	NA	TRBJ2-5	14	TRBV5-1	CASSRGVFQETQYF	TGCGCCAGCAGCCGCGGGGTGTTCCAAGAGACCCAGTACTTC
NA	NA	TRBJ2-1	14	TRBV19	CATHVGGSYNEQFF	TGTGCCACCCACGTGGGGGGCTCCTACAATGAGCAGTTCTTC
NA	NA	TRBJ1-1	13	TRBV14	CASGSGLNTEAFF	TGTGCCAGCGGGTCGGGTTTGAACACTGAAGCTTTCTTT
NA	NA	TRBJ1-3	16	TRBV5-6	CASSLSIKSSGNTIYF	TGTGCCAGCAGCTTGTCGATTAAAAGCTCTGGAAACACCATATATTTT
NA	NA	TRBJ2-2	13	TRBV27	CASSLSGPRKLFF	TGTGCCAGCAGTTTGTCGGGGCCAAGGAAGCTGTTTTTT
NA	NA	TRBJ2-2	14	TRBV4-3	CASSQDKPAGELFF	TGCGCCAGCAGCCAAGATAAACCGGCCGGGGAGCTGTTTTTT
NA	NA	TRBJ1-6	14	TRBV6-2/TRBV6-3	CASSYPEPNSPLHF	TGTGCCAGCAGTTACCCCGAACCTAATTCACCCCTCCACTTT
NA	NA	TRBJ2-3	15	TRBV30	CASPGDYTSTDTQYF	TGTGCCTCTCCAGGCGACTATACCTCCACAGATACGCAGTATTTT
NA	NA	TRBJ2-1	13	TRBV4-2	CASSQRGENEQFF	TGTGCCAGCAGCCAACGAGGGGAGAATGAGCAGTTCTTC
NA	TRBD1	TRBJ2-1	14	TRBV18	CASAPGQGSNEQFF	TGTGCCAGCGCTCCGGGACAGGGGTCAAATGAGCAGTTCTTC
NA	NA	TRBJ1-4	14	TRBV7-2	CASSLGPGYEKLFF	TGTGCCAGCAGCTTAGGCCCGGGGTACGAAAAACTGTTTTTT
NA	NA	TRBJ2-7	16	TRBV7-9	CASSFPPSRGGYEQYF	TGTGCCAGCAGCTTCCCCCCCTCCAGGGGCGGCTACGAGCAGTACTTC
NA	NA	TRBJ1-6	17	TRBV6-6	CASSPPFGQVNNSPLHF	TGTGCCAGCAGTCCACCCTTTGGGCAGGTCAATAATTCACCCCTCCACTTT
few	TRBD1	TRBJ2-6	17	TRBV28	CASSKQGGPSGANVLTF	TGTGCCAGCAGTAAACAGGGGGGACCCTCTGGGGCCAACGTCCTGACTTTC
NA	NA	TRBJ1-2	16	TRBV9	CASSVAGGSGFYGYTF	TGTGCCAGCAGCGTAGCCGGGGGAAGCGGGTTCTATGGCTACACCTTC
NA	TRBD1	TRBJ2-5	16	TRBV3-1/TRBV3-2	CASSQGLSGGTETQYF	TGTGCCAGCAGCCAAGGACTTTCAGGGGGAACGGAGACCCAGTACTTC
NA	TRBD2	TRBJ2-1	19	TRBV28	CASSEQEGLAGAYYNEQFF	TGTGCCAGCAGTGAACAAGAAGGACTAGCGGGGGCATATTACAATGAGCAGTTCTTC
NA	TRBD2	TRBJ2-3	16	TRBV9	CASSPPGTSGLDTQYF	TGTGCCAGCAGCCCCCCCGGGACTAGCGGTCTAGATACGCAGTATTTT
NA	NA	TRBJ1-5	14	TRBV6-5	CASSSRRLNQPQHF	TGTGCCAGCAGTAGCCGCCGGTTAAATCAGCCCCAGCATTTT
NA	NA	TRBJ1-3	13	TRBV28	CASSPDAGNTIYF	TGTGCCAGCAGTCCGGACGCTGGAAACACCATATATTTT
NA	TRBD1	TRBJ2-7	14	TRBV18	CASSRGTGVYEQYF	TGTGCCAGCTCACGGGGGACAGGGGTCTACGAGCAGTACTTC
NA	NA	TRBJ1-5	14	TRBV7-8	CASSPGTHNQPQHF	TGTGCCAGCAGCCCCGGGACACACAATCAGCCCCAGCATTTT
NA	TRBD1	TRBJ1-5	14	TRBV7-9	CASSAGDRGQPQHF	TGTGCCAGCAGCGCCGGGGACAGGGGTCAGCCCCAGCATTTT
few	NA	TRBJ2-2	12	TRBV10-3	CAILSNTGELFF	TGTGCCATCCTGTCGAACACCGGGGAGCTGTTTTTT
NA	TRBD2	TRBJ2-7	18	TRBV7-3	CASSLTSGGLRGSYEQYF	TGTGCCAGCAGCTTGACTAGCGGGGGGCTCAGGGGCTCCTACGAGCAGTACTTC
once	TRBD1	TRBJ1-5	13	TRBV30	CAWSDREGQPQHF	TGTGCCTGGTCCGACAGGGAAGGCCAGCCCCAGCATTTT
NA	NA	TRBJ1-3	15	TRBV7-8	CASSPLGGSGNTIYF	TGTGCCAGCAGCCCCCTGGGGGGCTCTGGAAACACCATATATTTT
NA	NA	TRBJ1-4	12	TRBV6-5	CASSRTDEKLFF	TGTGCCAGCAGTCGTACTGATGAAAAACTGTTTTTT
NA	NA	TRBJ2-2	14	TRBV2	CASSQNRVTGELFF	TGTGCCAGCAGTCAAAACAGGGTAACCGGGGAGCTGTTTTTT
NA	TRBD2	TRBJ2-5	17	TRBV5-1	CASSLTGAGAGRETQYF	TGCGCCAGCAGCTTAACGGGCGCGGGAGCGGGAAGGGAGACCCAGTACTTC
NA	NA	TRBJ2-7	12	TRBV12-3/TRBV12-4	CASSTSDYEQYF	NA
NA	NA	TRBJ1-1	11	TRBV12-3/TRBV12-4	CASSQKIEAFF	TGTGCCAGCAGTCAGAAAATCGAAGCTTTCTTT
NA	TRBD1	TRBJ1-2	13	TRBV5-1	CASSTGTGYGYTF	TGCGCCAGCAGCACCGGGACAGGGTATGGCTACACCTTC
NA	NA	TRBJ2-1	11	TRBV20-1	CSAGVRSEQFF	TGCAGTGCTGGGGTTAGGAGTGAGCAGTTCTTC
once	NA	TRBJ2-2	15	TRBV7-9	CASSLFGKRAGELFF	TGTGCCAGCAGCTTATTCGGGAAAAGGGCCGGGGAGCTGTTTTTT
NA	TRBD2	TRBJ2-1	16	TRBV7-8	CASSLRLAGAYNEQFF	TGTGCCAGCAGCTTAAGACTAGCGGGGGCGTACAATGAGCAGTTCTTC